The clone carrying this T cell receptor (beta chain) was seen only a few times. The sample is drawn from a study of blood T cell repertoires in COVID-19. CDR3 length: 15 residues. Germline assignment: CDR1 KGHSH and CDR2 LQKENI. V was trimmed by 3 bases and J by 2 bases, leaving 11 bases between them. Original analysis: Nucleated cell counts were estimated from reference gene primer amplification. Clones were read by immunoSEQ multiplex PCR, and TCRdb kept only the in-frame ones, dropping some. The V and J calls and the clone size are those of that table, but D and trimming were determined from the DNA. The sample records over 350,000 clones, around 89% being singletons.

The chain recombines TRBV18 with TRBJ1-5; TRBD1 might be the D (6 bases). The sample taken for sequencing was peripheral blood. The TCR originated in a woman in her 30s with acute or convalescent COVID-19. DNA of the CDR3: TGTGCCAGCTCACCGGGACAACGGCGCAATCAGCCCCAGCATTTT. This codes for CASSPGQRRNQPQHF.